A selection of T cell receptor beta chains follows, all from one sample in a study of early T cells in non-severe SARS-CoV-2 infection. Each CDR3 protein is one row after TCRdb ran MiXCR on the 5' RACE reads. This sample has 98,000 or so distinct CDR3 sequences, with 8% to 13% found just once. Sequenced material: whole blood. The receptors were gathered from an adult who was a healthcare worker with PCR-confirmed SARS-CoV-2 infection or an uninfected control (not recorded which). CDR3s include the opening cysteine and the closing phenylalanine or tryptophan. D genes are given only for firm matches.

TRBV20-1	TRBD1	TRBJ2-7	CSAPTRTGADEQYF
TRBV7-9	TRBD2	TRBJ2-3	CASSLGLATDTQYF
TRBV7-3	.	TRBJ1-6	CASSLNRNSPLHF
TRBV18	.	TRBJ1-2	CASSPSRSLDGYTF
TRBV14	TRBD2	TRBJ2-2	CASSQEENSGYTGELFF
TRBV7-2	TRBD2	TRBJ2-5	CASSIGSSGGVQETQYF
TRBV3-1	.	TRBJ2-1	CASSARLVFPIF
TRBV19	.	TRBJ1-5	CASSNPGSNQPQHF
TRBV6-1	TRBD1	TRBJ2-2	CASSDRSRQGATGELFF
TRBV28	.	TRBJ2-1	CASNQGPLNEQFF
TRBV5-8	.	TRBJ1-1	CASSSAGTKNTEAFF
TRBV5-5	TRBD1	TRBJ2-6	CASSSSRDRGRFGANVLTF
TRBV28	TRBD1	TRBJ2-7	CASSGWTGPEQYF
TRBV20-1	.	TRBJ2-3	CSARDPGEGDTQYF
TRBV27	.	TRBJ1-6	CASTNNSPLHF
TRBV3-1	.	TRBJ2-7	CASSSKGPHEQYF
TRBV6-6	.	TRBJ2-2	CASSSQGSGELFF
TRBV29-1	.	TRBJ1-1	CSVFPGFGSTEAFF
TRBV9	.	TRBJ1-3	CASSVLDSTGNTIYF
TRBV29-1	.	TRBJ1-2	CSVEPRTARGGYTF
TRBV7-3	.	TRBJ2-3	CASARTSTDTQYF
TRBV10-3	.	TRBJ2-7	CAISVSDTSYEQYF
TRBV28	.	TRBJ2-5	CASSTAGASQETQYF
TRBV14	.	TRBJ2-1	CASSQIGQGSYNEQFF
TRBV28	.	TRBJ1-5	CASRADGYQPQHF
TRBV11-2	.	TRBJ2-1	CASSLGGGSYNEQFF
TRBV7-8	.	TRBJ2-3	CASTTGAGPRTDTQYF
TRBV28	TRBD2	TRBJ2-4	CASSRGGRAKNIQYF
TRBV3-1	TRBD1	TRBJ1-5	CASSQETGNQPQHF
TRBV6-5	TRBD1	TRBJ1-2	CASSFQGAGYGYTF
TRBV20-1	TRBD1	TRBJ1-2	CSATGGADYGYTF
TRBV12-3/TRBV12-4	TRBD1	TRBJ2-1	CASSPDRAAYNEQFF
TRBV7-9	TRBD2	TRBJ2-1	CASSSRAGGNNEQFF
TRBV5-1	.	TRBJ2-1	CASSLGGHNNEQFF
TRBV29-1	.	TRBJ2-3	CSVLRTDTQYF
TRBV11-2	.	TRBJ2-3	CASSLRPAYRAFPPVGYF
TRBV28	.	TRBJ2-3	CASSAPLAENTDTQYF
TRBV10-2	.	TRBJ2-2	CASKRVNTGELFF
TRBV25-1	.	TRBJ1-5	CGAGGTRNQPQHF
TRBV19	.	TRBJ2-5	CASSILMTETQYF
TRBV28	TRBD2	TRBJ2-7	CASSLIGSGSYEQYF
TRBV7-9	.	TRBJ2-5	CASSWEQEDGETQYF
TRBV7-3	.	TRBJ2-3	CASSLSRRGNTQYF
TRBV7-2	TRBD1	TRBJ1-2	CASSLRGGGYTF
TRBV20-1	.	TRBJ1-5	CSARESGGNNQPQHF
TRBV12-2	.	TRBJ1-3	CASRLAMDGSSGNTIYF
TRBV6-5	TRBD1	TRBJ1-2	CASSSAGGQGYTF
TRBV7-2	.	TRBJ1-1	CASTPSFMNTEAFF
TRBV19	.	TRBJ1-1	CASSTGGFSAEAFF
TRBV7-8	.	TRBJ1-1	CASSFGAHLNTEAFF
TRBV27	.	TRBJ2-6	CASSAYSGANVLTF
TRBV5-6	TRBD2	TRBJ2-7	CASSHPTSGGTYEQYF
TRBV2	.	TRBJ2-1	CASRRPDEQFF
TRBV29-1	.	TRBJ2-3	CSVEVTTDTQYF
TRBV10-3	TRBD2	TRBJ2-7	CAISVGLAGGSQYF
TRBV20-1	.	TRBJ2-3	CSAVWPPATDTQYF
TRBV4-1	.	TRBJ1-4	CASTPRSNEKLFF
TRBV7-6	.	TRBJ1-5	CASSAEAAGVGEPQHF
TRBV6-6	TRBD1	TRBJ2-1	CASSHAGGFFNEQFF
TRBV5-1	.	TRBJ1-2	CASSLAVGIEGYTF